One T cell receptor (beta chain) is described in this entry. What it binds is unknown. Trimming cost V 3 bases and J 6 bases, with 21 bases left between them. This CDR3 has 16 residues. Germline V lookup: CDR1 MDHEN, CDR2 SYDVKM. Cells were stimulated with overlapping HIV-1 Gag 15-mer peptides. CD40L/CD69 double-negative CD45RO-high memory CD4+ T cells were collected. This specimen comes from a study of persistence of HIV-infected CD4 T cells. On the study more broadly: Suppressive ART had lasted a median of approximately 8 years. Study-wide points: TCRbeta richness was lower in CMV- and Gag-responding cells than in anti-CD3/anti-CD28-responding cells. Degenerate expanded CDR3beta sequences were enriched among CMV- and Gag-responding cells.

The libraries were made with immunoSEQ version 4 in survey mode. Here immunoSEQ multiplex PCR was the method, and the copy in TCRdb shows in-frame clones only, minus some. The table lists tens of thousands of clones, about 69% of them singletons. The input for sequencing was CD4+ T cells sorted from PBMCs after roughly 17-hour stimulation, taken from a patient who received antiretroviral therapy. The V gene is TRBV28, the J gene TRBJ2-7; a weak D match, TRBD2 (5 bases). This clonotype originated in an adult man with HIV who was CMV-seropositive. The CDR3 is CASSFQPGSLYGEQYF. The DNA of the CDR3 is TGTGCCAGCAGTTTTCAGCCGGGATCCTTGTACGGCGAGCAGTACTTC.